This TCR beta chain derives from a study of PD-L1 blockade in urothelial cancer. Overall study: Each blood sample yielded a median of about 130,000 T cells.

Germline CDR1 and CDR2: SGHNT and YYREEE (reference sequence). Trimming removed 0 bases from V and 8 bases from J; junction bases left unmatched: 7. This CDR3 region has 15 residues. The method was immunoSEQ multiplex PCR; TCRdb's version includes in-frame clones alone and lacks a portion of them. The sample shows 50,000 to 65,000 clones, roughly 84% of them seen only once. The clonotype was recovered from a man aged 40-49 years with urothelial cancer. The V call is TRBV5-4, the J call TRBJ2-2, with 7 bases matching TRBD2. The sequences come from PBMCs, collected around atezolizumab (anti-PD-L1) treatment. CDR3 in DNA: TGTGCCAGCAGCTTGGCCGGGGGGTCAAGGGGGGAGCTGTTTTTT. Translation gives CASSLAGGSRGELFF. The whole variable domain, remainder taken from reference TRBV5-4 and TRBJ2-2, is ETGVTQSPTHLIKTRGQQVTLRCSSQSGHNTVSWYQQALGQGPQFIFQYYREEENGRGNFPPRFSGLQFPNYSSELNVNALELDDSALYLCASSLAGGSRGELFFGEGSRLTVL.